The rows below give T cell receptor beta chains drawn from one sample of a study of early T cells in non-severe SARS-CoV-2 infection. TCRdb re-analysed the 5' RACE reads in MiXCR, keeping a single row per CDR3 protein. There are tens of thousands of distinct CDR3 sequences in the sample; roughly 12% occur only once, and around 4.9% lies in the top ten. The specimen was whole blood. These receptors came from an adult who was a healthcare worker with PCR-confirmed SARS-CoV-2 infection or an uninfected control (not recorded which). Both conserved end residues are part of each CDR3. D genes are given only for firm matches. Where a row states a size, it is once, few, many or the class of an expanded clone; other rows omit it.

clone size	V gene	J gene	D gene	CDR3 DNA	CDR3 protein
few	TRBV12-3/TRBV12-4	TRBJ1-3	.	TGTGCCAGCAGTTTTACTGGAAACACCATATATTTT	CASSFTGNTIYF
.	TRBV29-1	TRBJ2-1	.	TGCAGCGTTACCGGGACATCCAATGAGCAGTTCTTC	CSVTGTSNEQFF
.	TRBV5-1	TRBJ1-1	.	TGCGCCAGCAGCTTGGGGGACACCGTGAACACTGAAGCTTTCTTT	CASSLGDTVNTEAFF
few	TRBV28	TRBJ2-7	TRBD1	TGTGCCAGTCTTCCCCTCCGGGGGACAGGCCGTTACGAGCAGTACTTC	CASLPLRGTGRYEQYF
many	TRBV20-1	TRBJ2-7	.	TGCAGTGCTAGTTCTCCAGGCCACTACGAGCAGTACTTC	CSASSPGHYEQYF
many	TRBV7-9	TRBJ2-5	TRBD1	TGTGCCAGCAGTGCAGGGACAGCTGGAGAGACCCAGTACTTC	CASSAGTAGETQYF
few	TRBV5-1	TRBJ2-1	TRBD2	TGCGCCAGCAGCTTGGACCCCGCGGGGGGAAATGAGCAGTTCTTC	CASSLDPAGGNEQFF
.	TRBV7-9	TRBJ2-1	.	TGTGCCAGCAGCCCCTCGCTCGGTCTCTCCTACAATGAGCAGTTCTTC	CASSPSLGLSYNEQFF
few	TRBV7-2	TRBJ2-7	.	TGTGCCAGCAGCTTCACGGGACCACACTACGAGCAGTACTTC	CASSFTGPHYEQYF
.	TRBV7-7	TRBJ2-1	TRBD2	TGTGCTAGCAGCTTAGCGGGAGGGCCGTACAATGAGCAGTTCTTC	CASSLAGGPYNEQFF
.	TRBV5-1	TRBJ2-7	.	TGCGCCAGCAGCTTGGTAGTCAACCTTTACGAGCAGTACTTC	CASSLVVNLYEQYF
medium-sized	TRBV28	TRBJ2-5	TRBD1	TGTGCCAGCGGATACCGGGACAGGGAAGAGACCCAGTACTTC	CASGYRDREETQYF
few	TRBV28	TRBJ2-1	.	TGTGCCAGCAGTCCGACTCAGCCTGAGCAGTTCTTC	CASSPTQPEQFF
.	TRBV29-1	TRBJ2-2	TRBD1	TGCAGCGTGCCGGACAGGGGGGGCACCGGGGAGCTGTTTTTT	CSVPDRGGTGELFF
few	TRBV11-2	TRBJ2-3	.	TGTGCCAGCAGCTCCGCCGGCGACAGAAGCACAGATACGCAGTATTTT	CASSSAGDRSTDTQYF
few	TRBV3-1	TRBJ2-7	.	TGTGCCAGCAGCCATAGATACAGGGGGGGCGAGCAGTACTTC	CASSHRYRGGEQYF
many	TRBV27	TRBJ2-7	TRBD2	TGTGCCAGCAGTCTACGACCGGGACTAGCGGGAGGCTACGAGCAGTACTTC	CASSLRPGLAGGYEQYF
many	TRBV7-2	TRBJ2-5	.	TGTGCCAGCAGCTTACTTTTGGGGGTGGAGACCCAGTACTTC	CASSLLLGVETQYF
few	TRBV29-1	TRBJ2-7	.	TGCAGCGTGCAAACTAGCCGCGAGCAGTACTTC	CSVQTSREQYF
many	TRBV18	TRBJ2-7	TRBD2	TGTGCCAGCTCACCAGGCGCGGGGGGACCCTACGAGCAGTACTTC	CASSPGAGGPYEQYF
.	TRBV5-5	TRBJ1-1	TRBD1	TGTGCCAGCAGCAGCGGACAGGGATTGGGCACTGAAGCTTTCTTT	CASSSGQGLGTEAFF
few	TRBV29-1	TRBJ2-3	.	TGCAGCTTCCCCGGGGGCTCCACAGATACGCAGTATTTT	CSFPGGSTDTQYF
.	TRBV18	TRBJ1-5	.	TGTGCCAGCTCACCAATCCTCACAGATCAGCCCCAGCATTTT	CASSPILTDQPQHF
.	TRBV20-1	TRBJ2-1	TRBD1	TGCAGTGCTTGGGACAGCTACTACAATGAGCAGTTCTTC	CSAWDSYYNEQFF
.	TRBV5-1	TRBJ1-6	.	TGCGCCAGCAGCTTAAGCGAAACAGGGTATAATTCACCCCTCCACTTT	CASSLSETGYNSPLHF
few	TRBV18	TRBJ2-5	.	TGTGCCAGCTCACCGGTAGAGACCCAGTACTTC	CASSPVETQYF
.	TRBV20-1	TRBJ1-1	.	TGCAGTGCTAGAGATCGGCTGCCTGAAGCTTTCTTT	CSARDRLPEAFF
many	TRBV7-9	TRBJ2-7	TRBD1	TGTGCCAGCAGCTCGGGACAGGGGGTTCCTCCGGACGAGCAGTACTTC	CASSSGQGVPPDEQYF
.	TRBV7-2	TRBJ2-3	.	TGTGCCAGCAGCTTCCTTGTCGGCACAGATACGCAGTATTTT	CASSFLVGTDTQYF
.	TRBV7-2	TRBJ1-1	TRBD1	TGTGCCAGCAGCCTGACGGGACAGAAAGCTTTCTTT	CASSLTGQKAFF
.	TRBV27	TRBJ1-1	.	TGTGCCAGCAGTTTATGGGGACGGGACACTGAAGCTTTCTTT	CASSLWGRDTEAFF
.	TRBV5-1	TRBJ1-4	.	TGCGCCAGCAGCATACAATCAGGAGCAACTAATGAAAAACTGTTTTTT	CASSIQSGATNEKLFF
once	TRBV5-1	TRBJ1-1	.	TGCGCCAGCAGCTTGGACGGAAAGAACACTGAAGCTTTCTTT	CASSLDGKNTEAFF
few	TRBV20-1	TRBJ1-1	.	TGCAGTGCTAACAGGGACCAGAACACTGAAGCTTTCTTT	CSANRDQNTEAFF
.	TRBV27	TRBJ2-1	.	TGTGCCAGCAGCGTAGACCGCAATGAGCAGTTCTTC	CASSVDRNEQFF
few	TRBV7-2	TRBJ1-2	.	TGTGCCAGCAGCCCGTCTTGGTATGGCTACACCTTC	CASSPSWYGYTF
.	TRBV20-1	TRBJ2-7	.	TGCAGTGCTGAACTCGGGGAGAGCTCCTACGAGCAGTACTTC	CSAELGESSYEQYF
many	TRBV30	TRBJ1-1	.	TGTGCCTGGAGTGTACGAGGTCGTTCATATACTGAAGCTTTCTTT	CAWSVRGRSYTEAFF
.	TRBV7-2	TRBJ2-1	TRBD2	TGTGCCAGCAGCTTAGTAGCGGGGGGGCCTTTAGTTAAAAATGAGCAGTTCTTC	CASSLVAGGPLVKNEQFF
few	TRBV18	TRBJ2-7	TRBD1	TGTGCCAGCTCACAACTAGGACAGGGGGGTGTTTCCTACGAGCAGTACTTC	CASSQLGQGGVSYEQYF
many	TRBV29-1	TRBJ1-1	TRBD1	TGCAGCGTTGGGGGAACAGGGGGGAACACTGAAGCTTTCTTT	CSVGGTGGNTEAFF
.	TRBV30	TRBJ1-1	.	TGTGCCTGGAGTGACCTACTCACTGAAGCTTTCTTT	CAWSDLLTEAFF
.	TRBV11-2	TRBJ2-1	.	TGTGCCAGCAGCTCCGTCACCGCCGAGCAGTTCTTC	CASSSVTAEQFF
few	TRBV6-2/TRBV6-3	TRBJ2-5	.	TGTGCCAGCAGTTACGACGGCGTTATCCAAGAGACCCAGTACTTC	CASSYDGVIQETQYF
few	TRBV10-3	TRBJ2-3	.	TGTGCCATCAGTTGGGGCTCCACAGATACGCAGTATTTT	CAISWGSTDTQYF
many	TRBV7-9	TRBJ1-4	.	TGTGCCAGCGCTCCGCTTGCAACTAATGAAAAACTGTTTTTT	CASAPLATNEKLFF
many	TRBV7-9	TRBJ1-3	TRBD1	TGTGCCAGCAGCTTAGGGGACAGGGTGTTCGGAAACACCATATATTTT	CASSLGDRVFGNTIYF
few	TRBV7-2	TRBJ1-5	.	TGTGCCAGCAGCCCCCGGGGGGCTAGCAATCAGCCCCAGCATTTT	CASSPRGASNQPQHF
.	TRBV29-1	TRBJ1-2	TRBD1	TGCAGCGTAGGACAGGAAAGCTACACCTTC	CSVGQESYTF
.	TRBV28	TRBJ2-7	.	TGTGCCAGCCGGGAGAGGGATTACGAGCAGTACTTC	CASRERDYEQYF
few	TRBV9	TRBJ2-1	.	TGTGCCAGCAGCCTATCCCCAACCTACAATGAGCAGTTCTTC	CASSLSPTYNEQFF
.	TRBV28	TRBJ2-5	.	TGTGCCAGCAGCACCGCCCGGGTAGAGACCCAGTACTTC	CASSTARVETQYF
few	TRBV3-1	TRBJ2-1	TRBD2	TGTGCCAGCAGCCAAGGGGCCCTAGCGGGAGACCCCTACAATGAGCAGTTCTTC	CASSQGALAGDPYNEQFF
.	TRBV3-1	TRBJ2-1	.	TGTGCCAGCAGCCAAGGAACCCGGAATGAGCAGTTCTTC	CASSQGTRNEQFF
few	TRBV3-1	TRBJ2-5	.	TGTGCCAGCAGTCCCGACGAAGAGACCCAGTACTTC	CASSPDEETQYF
.	TRBV19	TRBJ1-1	.	TGTGCCAGTAGTGGTTCCGGGACACCGAACACTGAAGCTTTCTTT	CASSGSGTPNTEAFF
.	TRBV20-1	TRBJ1-4	.	TGCAGTGCTCAGAAACGACAGATTTTAGCAACTAATGAAAAACTGTTTTTT	CSAQKRQILATNEKLFF
.	TRBV7-9	TRBJ1-1	.	TGTGCCAGCAGCCCCATCCAACCGAACACTGAAGCTTTCTTT	CASSPIQPNTEAFF